The 5 T cell receptor beta chains presented below share a single source sample, sequenced in a study of cytomegalovirus exposure and HLA in healthy donors (dated by TCRdb to about 2017). Libraries came from the immunoSEQ multiplex PCR assay. For the multiplex PCR, a mixture combining 60 forward primers for TCR Vbeta segments and 13 reverse primers for TCR Jbeta segments was used. Here the immuneACCESS table is served through TCRdb, limited to in-frame sequences with V and J called. Missing clones are a known gap in these copies; in checked studies unresolved V genes cover under half, and the rest lacks a known reason. For this sample the table gives 150,000 to 200,000 clones, of which approximately 80% were detected only once. Over 2.5% of the sample comes from the top ten. Source material: PBMCs. The source is a woman aged 40-49 years in good health and CMV-seropositive.

The chain recombines TRBV7-9 with TRBJ1-1; possible D gene TRBD1, 6 bases. This CDR3 region has 17 residues. Trimming cost V 6 bases and J 1 base, with 21 bases left between them. The V gene's germline CDR1 is SEHNR and CDR2 FQNEAQ (reference sequence). Written as DNA, the CDR3 is TGTGCCAGCAGACAAAAGCCGGGGACAAAGGCGAACACTGAAGCTTTCTTT. Protein: CASRQKPGTKANTEAFF.

V gene TRBV10-1 combines with J gene TRBJ2-3; 7 nucleotides match TRBD2. There are 13 residues in the CDR3. V was pared by 2 bases and J by 9 bases, with 5 bases of the junction left unmatched. Per germline, CDR1 WNHNN and CDR2 SYGVQD (reference sequence). CDR3 in DNA: TGCGCCAGCAGTGAGATATTGGGAGGGACGCAGTATTTT. Residues: CASSEILGGTQYF.

The CDR3 is CASKPGGEQYF. In DNA, the CDR3 is TGTGCCAGCAAACCAGGGGGAGAGCAGTACTTC. The rearrangement links TRBV27 to TRBJ2-7; TRBD1 aligns across 7 bases. V lost 7 bases, J lost 7 bases, and 4 bases stayed unmatched. CDR3 length: 11 residues. Per the germline V gene, CDR1 is MNHEY and CDR2 is SMNVEV (reference sequence).

This clone was counted once. CDR3 nucleotides: TGCAGTCACTACAGGGAGTTGAAGCAGTTCTTC. It translates to CSHYRELKQFF. This chain joins TRBV20-1 and TRBJ2-1; D is possibly TRBD1 (6 bases). Trimming left V 8 bases short and J 11 bases short, with 16 bases between. The CDR3 has 11 residues. Germline CDR1 and CDR2: DFQATT and SNEGSKA (reference sequence).

This clone was counted only a few times. The V call is TRBV6-1, the J call TRBJ1-5, with TRBD1 identical over 7 bases. The CDR3 has 14 residues. V lost 6 bases, J lost 2 bases, and 4 bases stayed unmatched. CDR1 and CDR2 (germline): MNHNS, SASEGT. This chain's CDR3 is CASSPGTGNQPQHF. The CDR3 coding sequence is TGTGCCAGCAGCCCCGGGACAGGCAATCAGCCCCAGCATTTT.